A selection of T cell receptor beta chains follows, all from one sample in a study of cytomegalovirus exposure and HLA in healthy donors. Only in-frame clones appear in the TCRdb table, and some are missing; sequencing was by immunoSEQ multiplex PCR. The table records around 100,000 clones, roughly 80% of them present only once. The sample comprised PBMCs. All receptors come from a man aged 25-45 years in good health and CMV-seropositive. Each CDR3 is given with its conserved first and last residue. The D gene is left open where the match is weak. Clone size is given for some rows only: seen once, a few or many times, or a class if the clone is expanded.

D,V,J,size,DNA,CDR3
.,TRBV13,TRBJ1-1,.,TGTGCCAGCTATGAGGGGGTGGAAGCTTTCTTT,CASYEGVEAFF
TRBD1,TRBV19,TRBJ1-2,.,TGTGCCAGTACATGGCAGGGGGAAATGTGGATTGATGGCTACACCTTC,CASTWQGEMWIDGYTF
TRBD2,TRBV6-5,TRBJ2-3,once,TGTGCCAGCAGTTTTGGACTAGCGGTGAACACAGATACGCAGTATTTT,CASSFGLAVNTDTQYF
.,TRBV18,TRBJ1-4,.,TGTGCCAGCTCACCGCCGGGCAGGGGAGAGGAAAAACTGTTTTTT,CASSPPGRGEEKLFF
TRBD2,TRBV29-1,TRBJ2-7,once,TGCAGCGTTGAAGGGGGCGGGGGGGCCGACGAGCAGTACTTC,CSVEGGGGADEQYF
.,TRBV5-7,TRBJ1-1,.,TGTGCCAGCAGCCATGGAGGGCGGCCTGGAGGAACTGAAGCTTTCTTT,CASSHGGRPGGTEAFF
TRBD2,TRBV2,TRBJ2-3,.,TGTGCCTCTCCTGGGCCCAGCGGGGAAGATACGCAGTATTTT,CASPGPSGEDTQYF
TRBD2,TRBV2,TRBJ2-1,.,TGTGCCAGCAGTGAAGTCGGACTAGCGGGGCTCACCTACAATGAGCAGTTCTTC,CASSEVGLAGLTYNEQFF
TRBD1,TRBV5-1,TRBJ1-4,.,TGCGCCAGCAGCCGAACAGGGGTTACTAATGAAAAACTGTTTTTT,CASSRTGVTNEKLFF
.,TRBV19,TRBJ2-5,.,TGTGCCAGTAGTACCCGGGGGGAGACCCAGTACTTC,CASSTRGETQYF
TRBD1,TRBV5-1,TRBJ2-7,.,TGTGCCAGCAGCTGGGACAGATCCCCCTACGAGCAGTACTTC,CASSWDRSPYEQYF
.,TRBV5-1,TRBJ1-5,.,TGCGCCAGCAGCTTCGACGGACAGCCTAATCAGCCCCAGCATTTT,CASSFDGQPNQPQHF
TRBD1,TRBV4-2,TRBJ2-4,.,TGTGCCAGCAGCCAGGGACAGGGTTTAGCCAAAAACATTCAGTACTTC,CASSQGQGLAKNIQYF